Listed below are T cell receptor beta chains from one sample, sequenced in a study of CD8+CD57+ T cells in acquired aplastic anemia. TCRdb passed the reads through MiXCR, listing each CDR3 protein once. The sample has 450,000 to 550,000 distinct CDR3 sequences, more than 25% seen once. The sequenced sample consisted of sorted CD4+, CD8+, or CD8+CD57+ T cells (not recorded which) from PBMCs. Receptors originate from a human donor with aplastic anemia. Each CDR3 is given without its conserved first and last residue. Not every row has a clone size; where given, it reads once, few, many or a size class.

length	V	J	size	CDR3
14	TRBV7-2	TRBJ1-5	few	ASSLAGRGYNQPQH
13	TRBV7-2	TRBJ1-5	many	ASSLAPGIGQPQH
11	TRBV7-6	TRBJ1-2	many	ASSSNLRTGYT
10	TRBV6-5	TRBJ2-7	many	ASSYWGGEQY
13	TRBV5-4	TRBJ2-5	once	ASSLANGMGETQY
11	TRBV7-3	TRBJ2-3	many	ASKLAGTDTQY
14	TRBV7-2	TRBJ2-2	-	ASSFAAGPNTGELS
11	TRBV5-1	TRBJ1-2	-	ASSSQGQFGHT
17	TRBV11-2	TRBJ2-3	-	ASSLDRLAGEGGVDTQY
13	TRBV19	TRBJ1-5	many	ASSVRQGSNQPQH
12	TRBV20-1	TRBJ2-5	-	STVRQGSGETQY
16	TRBV11-1	TRBJ2-7	-	ASSRIDRDNESSYEQY
14	TRBV4-2	TRBJ2-3	few	ASSRQRQGKGDTQY
12	TRBV11-1	TRBJ2-7	many	ASSRASRTYEQY
12	TRBV29-1	TRBJ1-6	-	SVGAGGDNSPLH
11	TRBV7-7	TRBJ1-5	many	ASSLGPGQPQH
14	TRBV5-1	TRBJ2-3	-	ASSLAPGAGTDTQY
10	TRBV20-1	TRBJ2-1	-	SAIAGGREQF
10	TRBV20-1	TRBJ1-2	many	SARDRFYGYT
10	TRBV19	TRBJ1-4	many	ASSILGAELF
13	TRBV20-1	TRBJ1-1	-	SAREANSANTEAF
13	TRBV2	TRBJ2-7	many	ASSERSGLVYEQY
12	TRBV2	TRBJ1-6	many	ASSDWGSNSPLH
9	TRBV20-1	TRBJ2-5	few	RASLKETQY
14	TRBV14	TRBJ2-7	-	ASSQGRVGVSYEQY
11	TRBV20-1	TRBJ1-5	-	SASVGTNQPQH
15	TRBV15	TRBJ1-3	-	AAGRDYGGSAGNTIY
10	TRBV3-1	TRBJ1-2	-	ASSQARGGYT
13	TRBV10-3	TRBJ1-5	few	ASRPTGGSNQPQH
11	TRBV10-3	TRBJ2-7	-	ASRDGTVRGQY
9	TRBV10-3	TRBJ2-7	many	AISDGYEQY
12	TRBV25-1	TRBJ1-6	-	AWITGTANSPLH
12	TRBV7-3	TRBJ1-4	-	ASSLSGVGEKLF
11	TRBV7-7	TRBJ1-3	-	ASSVDRGDTIY
12	TRBV30	TRBJ1-2	-	ASPDRGSNYGYT
18	TRBV10-1	TRBJ2-7	-	ASRPGTSGKVFRRSYEQY
12	TRBV7-8	TRBJ1-1	many	ASSLGTGLTEAF
11	TRBV16	TRBJ1-5	many	ASSDSLNQPQH
15	TRBV11-1	TRBJ2-3	-	AGSPARTGGGGDTQY
9	TRBV19	TRBJ2-5	many	ASSEGLWQY
16	TRBV7-3	TRBJ1-5	many	ASRRSQDRAATNQPQH
12	TRBV9	TRBJ1-6	-	ASSALTYNSPLH
13	TRBV2	TRBJ1-1	-	ASSPPGERNTEAF
13	TRBV20-1	TRBJ2-3	few	SATSIAESTDTQY
14	TRBV10-3	TRBJ2-2	many	AISDPTLLNTGELF
14	TRBV10-3	TRBJ1-1	few	ATRRGGTVFDAEAF
11	TRBV25-1	TRBJ1-4	few	ASSETANEKLF
13	TRBV24-1	TRBJ2-3	many	ATSDPVASADTQY
13	TRBV11-2	TRBJ2-1	-	ASSLGALPYNEQF
12	TRBV13	TRBJ1-1	once	ASRRTGTGTEAF
11	TRBV11-3	TRBJ1-6	many	ASSEQRGSPLH
12	TRBV2	TRBJ2-2	-	ASSAQANTGELF
13	TRBV5-1	TRBJ2-5	-	ASSPSGTGGETQY
11	TRBV29-1	TRBJ1-4	-	SVTGQTNEKLF
17	TRBV12-3/TRBV12-4	TRBJ2-2	-	ASTLTPPNRGRNTGELF
10	TRBV20-1	TRBJ2-1	-	SASLDSGQQF
14	TRBV5-1	TRBJ2-3	-	ASSLGSGVATDTQY
13	TRBV20-1	TRBJ2-1	few	SATDRGSRYNEQF
12	TRBV7-9	TRBJ1-1	many	ASSLTDKNTEAF
14	TRBV20-1	TRBJ2-7	few	SALGTLSGNFDEQY